A single sample gave rise to the 18 T cell receptor beta chains below, sequenced in a study of T cell changes during pregnancy in multiple sclerosis. Measured with immunoSEQ multiplex PCR; TCRdb has only the in-frame clones, and not every one. The table lists approximately 74,000 clones, roughly nine tenths of them singletons. This sample comprised peripheral blood, obtained before pregnancy. Source of these receptors: a female donor with multiple sclerosis, enrolled in a pregnancy study.

The rearrangement joins TRBV30 to TRBJ1-3; D not certain. Germline values: CDR1 GTSNPN, CDR2 SVGIG (reference sequence). V gave up 0 bases and J gave up 9 bases, with 15 bases separating them. CDR3 size: 14 residues. The chain's CDR3 is CAWSVGGSWVTIYF. The DNA of the CDR3 is TGTGCCTGGAGTGTCGGCGGGAGCTGGGTCACCATATATTTT. Drawing the rest from reference TRBV30 and TRBJ1-3, the complete variable domain is SQTIHQWPATLVQPVGSPLSLECTVEGTSNPNLYWYRQAAGRGLQLLFYSVGIGQISSEVPQNLSASRPQDRQFILSSKKLLLSDSGFYLCAWSVGGSWVTIYFGEGSWLTVV.

V gene TRBV7-2 combines with J gene TRBJ2-3, with 8 positions matching TRBD2. The CDR3 sequence is 16 residues long. Losses at the gene ends were 2 bases for V and 2 bases for J; bases not matched to a gene: 6. Germline V lookup: CDR1 SGHTA, CDR2 FQGNSA. The CDR3 region has the DNA TGTGCCAGCAGCTTATATTCGGGACTAGTCACAGATACGCAGTATTTT. The encoded protein is CASSLYSGLVTDTQYF.

CDR3 amino acids: CASNRQGSPYEQYF. The CDR3 DNA sequence: TGTGCCAGCAACCGACAGGGTTCCCCCTACGAGCAGTACTTC. The genes are TRBV6-5 and TRBJ2-7; 7 bases are a match to TRBD1. The germline gives CDR1 MNHEY, CDR2 SVGAGI. The CDR3 consists of 14 residues. Trimming at V came to 7 bases and at J to 2 bases, leaving 8 bases not matched to a gene.

The CDR3: CASSPEIRAGNTIYF. CDR3 nucleotide sequence: TGTGCCAGCAGCCCAGAGATCAGGGCTGGAAACACCATATATTTT. The chain combines TRBV7-8 with TRBJ1-3, with D possibly being TRBD1 (5 bases). The germline V and J ends were trimmed by 5 bases and 2 bases, with 13 bases remaining between them. The germline V gene has CDR1 SGHVS and CDR2 FQNEAQ. CDR3 size: 15 residues.

This chain uses TRBV6-1 with TRBJ2-1; 7 bases align to TRBD2. CDR1 is MNHNS, CDR2 SASEGT, per germline. The CDR3 is 15 amino acids. V was clipped by 0 bases and J by 4 bases; unmatched bases: 3. Written as DNA, the CDR3 is TGTGCCAGCAGTGAAGCCGGGACTACATACAATGAGCAGTTCTTC. Protein product: CASSEAGTTYNEQFF.

The chain joins TRBV9 to TRBJ1-2; D is unclear. The germline V and J ends were trimmed by 5 bases and 6 bases, with 20 bases remaining between them. Germline CDR1 SGDLS, CDR2 YYNGEE. This CDR3 comprises 15 residues. The CDR3 protein is CASSFTGNQADGYTF. CDR3 coding DNA: TGTGCCAGCAGTTTTACGGGAAATCAAGCCGATGGCTACACCTTC.

The chain is built from TRBV11-1 and TRBJ2-7; D possibly corresponds to TRBD2 (6 bases). The CDR3 is made up of 14 amino acids. V was clipped by 4 bases and J by 2 bases, with 12 bases between them. Germline lookup yields CDR1 SGHAT and CDR2 FQDESV (reference sequence). The CDR3 is CASSSGAETYEQYF. CDR3 bases: TGTGCCAGCAGCTCGGGAGCGGAAACCTACGAGCAGTACTTC.

The V and J genes are TRBV27 and TRBJ2-7, with D maybe TRBD1 (6 bases). There are 20 residues in the CDR3. The germline CDR1 and CDR2 sequences are MNHEY and SMNVEV (reference sequence). V lost 4 bases, J lost 2 bases, and 30 bases lay in between. The CDR3 is CASSSTLRRGPSSMTYEQYF. CDR3 sequence (DNA): TGTGCCAGCAGTTCGACTTTGCGCAGGGGTCCATCATCTATGACCTACGAGCAGTACTTC.

CDR3 residues: CASTLRDSQHF. The CDR3 nucleotides read TGTGCCAGCACCTTAAGAGACAGCCAGCATTTT. The chain joins TRBV6-1 to TRBJ1-5; tentative D call: TRBD1 (5 bases). Germline CDR1 reads MNHNS; CDR2 reads SASEGT. The CDR3 totals 11 residues. V was shortened by 7 bases and J by 12 bases, with 13 bases between the two germline ends.

This clone was detected only a few times. The V gene is TRBV4-3, the J gene TRBJ2-6; weak D call: TRBD1 (6 bases). This CDR3 comprises 17 residues. Germline CDR1 LGHNA, CDR2 YSLEER. Trimming took 3 bases from V and 0 from J, leaving 12 bases between them. DNA of the CDR3: TGCGCCAGCAGCCAGGAGACAGGAGGCTCTGGGGCCAACGTCCTGACTTTC. Translated, it gives CASSQETGGSGANVLTF.

V gene TRBV2 combines with J gene TRBJ2-3; 10 nucleotides align to TRBD2. Germline CDR1 and CDR2: SNHLY and FYNNEI. This CDR3 contains 16 residues. Trimming removed 4 bases from V and 4 bases from J; junction bases left unmatched: 8. In nucleotides, the CDR3 is TGTGCCAGCAGTGCAGAGCGGGAGGGCGGGGCAGATACGCAGTATTTT. Its translation is CASSAEREGGADTQYF. The variable domain in full, with the rest retrieved from reference TRBV2 and TRBJ2-3, is EPEVTQTPSHQVTQMGQEVILRCVPISNHLYFYWYRQILGQKVEFLVSFYNNEISEKSEIFDDQFSVERPDGSNFTLKIRSTKLEDSAMYFCASSAEREGGADTQYFGPGTRLTVL.

The rearrangement joins TRBV19 to TRBJ2-5; 7 bases match TRBD1. The CDR3 spans 13 residues. Germline CDR1 LNHDA, CDR2 SQIVND (reference sequence). The J segment lost 3 bases and the V segment lost 3 bases, leaving 1 base of the junction unmatched. This CDR3 reads CASSIGTEETQYF. CDR3 nucleotides: TGTGCCAGTAGTATTGGGACAGAAGAGACCCAGTACTTC. Variable domain in full (rest from reference TRBV19 and TRBJ2-5): DGGITQSPKYLFRKEGQNVTLSCEQNLNHDAMYWYRQDPGQGLRLIYYSQIVNDFQKGDIAEGYSVSREKKESFPLTVTSAQKNPTAFYLCASSIGTEETQYFGPGTRLLVL.

V usage is TRBV5-4 and J usage is TRBJ2-7; the D gene is possibly TRBD2 (6 bases). Per the germline V gene, CDR1 is SGHNT and CDR2 is YYREEE (reference sequence). The CDR3 is 15 amino acids. V gave up 0 bases and J gave up 2 bases, with 12 bases separating them. The CDR3 protein is CASSLGGGVAYEQYF. DNA of the CDR3: TGTGCCAGCAGCTTGGGGGGCGGGGTTGCCTACGAGCAGTACTTC.

The chain combines TRBV5-4 with TRBJ1-6; 7 nucleotides agree with TRBD1. The CDR3 is made up of 14 amino acids. Trimming removed 1 base from V and 8 bases from J; junction bases left unmatched: 3. Germline CDR1 and CDR2: SGHNT and YYREEE (reference sequence). CDR3 residues: CASSLTGVDSPLHF. In DNA, the CDR3 is TGTGCCAGCAGCTTGACAGGGGTAGATTCACCCCTCCACTTT.

This chain links TRBV5-1 with TRBJ1-4; a weak D match, TRBD1 (6 bases). The germline V and J ends were trimmed by 0 bases and 0 bases, with 12 bases remaining between them. There are 17 residues in the CDR3. Germline V lookup: CDR1 SGHRS, CDR2 YFSETQ. The CDR3 DNA reads TGCGCCAGCAGCTTGGGCCGACAGGCAGCAACTAATGAAAAACTGTTTTTT. This translates into CASSLGRQAATNEKLFF.

This clone was seen more than once but under ten times. This chain links TRBV6-5 with TRBJ1-1; unclear D gene. Germline lookup yields CDR1 MNHEY and CDR2 SVGAGI. CDR3 size: 13 residues. V was trimmed by 7 bases and J by 1 base, leaving 10 bases between them. In nucleotides, the CDR3 is TGTGCCAGCATCCCCCGGGGGAACACTGAAGCTTTCTTT. Translated: CASIPRGNTEAFF.

The chain joins TRBV7-9 to TRBJ2-5; maybe TRBD2 (7 bases). Germline loops: CDR1 SEHNR, CDR2 FQNEAQ (reference sequence). With 6 bases removed from V and 4 bases from J, the gap between germline ends came to 15 bases. The CDR3 totals 14 residues. CDR3 DNA: TGTGCCAGCAGTTTGGGGGGGCTGGGAGAGACCCAGTACTTC. Encoded protein: CASSLGGLGETQYF.

The sample holds one count of this clone. V gene TRBV4-3 combines with J gene TRBJ1-1, with D perhaps matching TRBD1 (6 bases). CDR3 length equals 17 residues. From germline, CDR1 is LGHNA and CDR2 YSLEER. V lost 0 bases and J 1 base, leaving 15 bases between the germline ends. The DNA of the CDR3 is TGCGCCAGCAGCCAAGATCACCGGACAGCGTGGAACACTGAAGCTTTCTTT. Encoded protein: CASSQDHRTAWNTEAFF.